The 23 T cell receptor beta chains presented below share a single source sample, sequenced in a study of cytomegalovirus exposure and HLA in healthy donors. Primers for the PCR totalled 60 Vbeta and 13 Jbeta. TCRdb's copy holds only in-frame clones and misses some; the assay was immunoSEQ multiplex PCR. This sample carries roughly 160,000 clones, roughly two thirds of them seen once, and the ten largest clones take 5% to 6.5%. The sequenced material came from PBMCs. The receptors shown here come from a woman aged 18-35 years in good health and CMV-seropositive.

This chain uses TRBV15 with TRBJ1-3, with TRBD1 identical over 7 bases. The CDR3 totals 17 residues. With V trimmed by 5 bases and J by 4 bases, 14 bases remained unmatched. From germline, CDR1 is LNHNV and CDR2 YYDKDF (reference sequence). The CDR3: CATSPEREGAEGNTIYF. The CDR3 bases are TGTGCCACCAGCCCAGAAAGAGAGGGGGCTGAAGGAAACACCATATATTTT. Using reference TRBV15 and TRBJ1-3 for the parts outside the CDR3, the full variable domain is DAMVIQNPRYQVTQFGKPVTLSCSQTLNHNVMYWYQQKSSQAPKLLFHYYDKDFNNEADTPDNFQSRRPNTSFCFLDIRSPGLGDTAMYLCATSPEREGAEGNTIYFGEGSWLTVV.

The chain links TRBV5-5 to TRBJ2-3; TRBD2 matches at 10 bases. This CDR3 has 15 amino acids. CDR1 is SGHKS and CDR2 is YYEKEE in the germline V gene (reference sequence). The V gene end was trimmed by 4 bases and the J gene end by 0 bases; junction bases not matched to a gene: 2. CDR3 DNA: TGTGCCAGCAGCCCACTAGCGGGGAGCACAGATACGCAGTATTTT. Its protein is CASSPLAGSTDTQYF.

This chain links TRBV5-1 with TRBJ2-3; 9 nucleotides align to TRBD2. The junction had 11 bases not matched to a gene; V was cut back by 4 bases and J by 2 bases. Per germline, CDR1 SGHRS and CDR2 YFSETQ. CDR3 length: 17 amino acids. CDR3 residues: CASSEKGPSGVTDTQYF. CDR3 nucleotide sequence: TGCGCCAGCAGCGAAAAAGGGCCTAGCGGGGTCACAGATACGCAGTATTTT.

This clone appeared once. CDR3 coding DNA: TGTGCCAGCAGTTCAGACAGGGGGCGCGAGCAGTACTTC. Its protein is CASSSDRGREQYF. The chain joins TRBV27 to TRBJ2-7; 10 bases align to TRBD1. The CDR3 consists of 13 residues. Per germline, CDR1 MNHEY and CDR2 SMNVEV (reference sequence). The trim removed 4 bases at V and 6 bases at J, leaving 3 bases unmatched.

V and J are TRBV18 and TRBJ1-6; perhaps TRBD1 as D (5 bases). Trimming took 3 bases from V and 10 from J, leaving 16 bases between them. The germline V gene encodes CDR1 KGHSH and CDR2 LQKENI. The CDR3 runs 15 residues. As DNA, the CDR3 is TGTGCCAGCTCACCCCAGGGTTTCGTTGGATCACCCCTCCACTTT. As protein: CASSPQGFVGSPLHF.

This clone was seen only a few times. The chain couples TRBV5-1 to TRBJ2-6; D call uncertain. The CDR3 has 13 residues. In germline, CDR1 is SGHRS, CDR2 YFSETQ. V lost 2 bases and J lost 4, with 4 bases in between. CDR3 in amino acids: CASSFLGANVLTF. DNA of the CDR3: TGCGCCAGCAGCTTTTTAGGGGCCAACGTCCTGACTTTC.

This clone appeared once. The J gene is TRBJ1-4, the V gene TRBV19; no clear D gene. The CDR3 runs 15 residues. V was clipped by 5 bases and J by 7 bases, with 17 bases between them. The germline V gene encodes CDR1 LNHDA and CDR2 SQIVND (reference sequence). The CDR3 loop is CASSPAREGGEKLFF. CDR3 nucleotides: TGTGCCAGTAGTCCCGCGAGGGAAGGCGGTGAAAAACTGTTTTTT.

The V gene is TRBV7-9, the J gene TRBJ2-5, with TRBD1 matching 9 bases. V was pared by 0 bases and J by 4 bases, with 3 bases of the junction left unmatched. The CDR3 consists of 15 residues. Per germline, CDR1 SEHNR and CDR2 FQNEAQ (reference sequence). This CDR3 is CASSLAGQGGETQYF. CDR3 nucleotide sequence: TGTGCCAGCAGCTTAGCGGGACAGGGAGGAGAGACCCAGTACTTC.

In the case of this clone: The sample holds other DNA sequences that translate to the same CDR3. This sequence joins TRBV30 and TRBJ2-1; TRBD2 aligns across 7 bases. The CDR3 is made up of 14 amino acids. Germline CDR1 reads GTSNPN; CDR2 reads SVGIG (reference sequence). J was trimmed by 4 bases and V by 4 bases; bases with no gene match: 7. The CDR3: CAWTNGGRYNEQFF. CDR3 sequence (DNA): TGTGCCTGGACTAACGGGGGGAGATACAATGAGCAGTTCTTC.

This clone turned up a few times. V and J are TRBV4-1 and TRBJ2-6, with D possibly matching TRBD2 (5 bases). The CDR3 sequence is 15 residues long. Germline V gene data show CDR1 as MGHRA and CDR2 as YSYEKL. The V and J ends lost 4 bases and 0 bases respectively, with 7 bases between them. The CDR3 region is CASSRLASGANVLTF. The CDR3, as DNA: TGCGCCAGCAGCCGGCTAGCCTCTGGGGCCAACGTCCTGACTTTC.

The rearrangement uses TRBV11-2 and TRBJ2-5; 9 nucleotides agree with TRBD2. The CDR3 is made up of 14 amino acids. The V gene's germline CDR1 is SGHAT and CDR2 FQNNGV. Trimming cost V 5 bases and J 5 bases; bases outside gene matches: 6. CDR3 sequence: CASSRAGGAETQYF. The CDR3, as DNA: TGTGCCAGCAGCCGAGCGGGGGGCGCGGAGACCCAGTACTTC.

The genes are TRBV9 and TRBJ2-3, with D perhaps matching TRBD1 (5 bases). Germline V gene data show CDR1 as SGDLS and CDR2 as YYNGEE. The CDR3 is 14 amino acids. V gave up 0 bases and J gave up 3 bases, with 8 bases separating them. The CDR3 here is CASSVGQGTDTQYF. The CDR3 DNA is TGTGCCAGCAGCGTAGGGCAGGGAACAGATACGCAGTATTTT.

This clone was counted only a few times. The chain joins TRBV5-1 to TRBJ2-1; the match to TRBD2 covers 8 bases. There are 16 residues in the CDR3. The germline CDR1 and CDR2 sequences are SGHRS and YFSETQ. The V gene end was trimmed by 4 bases and the J gene end by 4 bases; junction bases not matched to a gene: 10. Written as DNA, the CDR3 is TGCGCCAGCAGCCCCTCCCGGGGGGGTACTTACAATGAGCAGTTCTTC. Encoded protein: CASSPSRGGTYNEQFF. The variable domain in full, completed from reference TRBV5-1 and TRBJ2-1, reads KAGVTQTPRYLIKTRGQQVTLSCSPISGHRSVSWYQQTPGQGLQFLFEYFSETQRNKGNFPGRFSGRQFSNSRSEMNVSTLELGDSALYLCASSPSRGGTYNEQFFGPGTRLTVL.

The chain is built from TRBV27 and TRBJ1-1, with unresolved D. Germline-derived CDR1 and CDR2 are MNHEY and SMNVEV (reference sequence). The CDR3 is 14 residues long. V was trimmed by 5 bases and J by 7 bases, leaving 17 bases between them. The CDR3 DNA is TGTGCCAGCAGTGTAGCGGGCGTCCCAATTGAAGCTTTCTTT. Translated, it gives CASSVAGVPIEAFF.

The gene calls are TRBV5-1 and TRBJ2-1, with 8 nucleotides matching TRBD2. V gave up 0 bases and J gave up 7 bases; unmatched junction bases: 6. The CDR3 runs 15 residues. Per the germline V gene, CDR1 is SGHRS and CDR2 is YFSETQ. CDR3 region: CASSLVRGGVNEQFF. CDR3 nucleotides: TGCGCCAGCAGCTTGGTACGGGGGGGGGTAAATGAGCAGTTCTTC.

V gene TRBV7-3 combines with J gene TRBJ1-6, with 11 bases lining up with TRBD1. The V segment lost 10 bases and the J segment 10 bases; nucleotides outside the gene matches: 6. CDR1 and CDR2 from the germline V gene are SGHTA and FQGTGA. CDR3 length: 13 amino acids. CDR3 region: CANWGQGESPLHF. DNA for the CDR3: TGTGCCAACTGGGGACAGGGGGAATCACCCCTCCACTTT. Together with reference TRBV7-3 and TRBJ1-6, the CDR3 gives the full variable domain: GAGVSQTPSNKVTEKGKYVELRCDPISGHTALYWYRQSLGQGPEFLIYFQGTGAADDSGLPNDRFFAVRPEGSVSTLKIQRTERGDSAVYLCANWGQGESPLHFGNGTRLTVT.

This rearrangement joins TRBV10-1 to TRBJ2-1, with D possibly being TRBD1 (6 bases). This CDR3 comprises 17 residues. From germline, CDR1 is WNHNN and CDR2 SYGVQD (reference sequence). Trimming removed 8 bases at V and 10 bases at J, with 30 bases between. CDR3 nucleotide sequence: TGCGCCAGCGGGCACTTAAGGGGGTACGAAGAATCGGGGGAGCAGTTCTTC. It codes for CASGHLRGYEESGEQFF.

The table lists this clone with a few counts. The V and J genes are TRBV30 and TRBJ1-3, with 9 positions matching TRBD1. The CDR3 extends over 14 amino acids. Germline CDR1 and CDR2: GTSNPN and SVGIG (reference sequence). Unmatched junction bases numbered 8, after V lost 7 bases and J lost 4 bases. This CDR3 reads CAYKTGTGGNTIYF. For the CDR3, the DNA is TGTGCCTACAAGACCGGGACAGGGGGAAACACCATATATTTT.

V gene TRBV5-1 combines with J gene TRBJ2-1, with D unresolved. The germline V gene encodes CDR1 SGHRS and CDR2 YFSETQ. CDR3 length: 15 residues. The V end lost 0 bases, the J end lost 2 bases, and 9 bases lay between the germline ends. The CDR3 spells CASSLASLAYNEQFF. CDR3 DNA sequence: TGCGCCAGCAGCTTGGCCAGCCTAGCCTACAATGAGCAGTTCTTC.

This clone was recorded once. The chain carries TRBV5-4 and TRBJ1-5, with 9 bases lining up with TRBD1. The CDR3 length is 13 residues. The ends lost 4 bases at V and 6 bases at J; junction bases unmatched: 2. Germline lookup yields CDR1 SGHNT and CDR2 YYREEE (reference sequence). The CDR3 spells CASSTDRGQPQHF. The CDR3 DNA sequence: TGTGCCAGCAGCACGGACAGGGGTCAGCCCCAGCATTTT.

Details on this clone: Because the CDR3's place on the DNA is in doubt, the DNA is left out and the CDR3 is given as listed by TCRdb. This chain uses TRBV28 with TRBJ2-7; the table's TRBD2 call for D was not verified on the DNA. From germline, CDR1 is MDHEN and CDR2 SYDVKM. With termini counted, the CDR3 has 15 amino acids. The CDR3: CASSSSGGSSYEQYF.

The chain couples TRBV5-4 to TRBJ2-1, with 7 positions matching TRBD2. Germline trimming cut 4 bases from V and 10 bases from J; bases unmatched to any gene: 5. There are 12 residues in the CDR3. Germline V gives CDR1 SGHNT, CDR2 YYREEE (reference sequence). The chain's CDR3 is CASSRGDPEQFF. Here the CDR3 DNA reads TGTGCCAGCAGCCGGGGGGACCCAGAGCAGTTCTTC. The entire variable domain, with the rest obtained from reference TRBV5-4 and TRBJ2-1, is as follows: ETGVTQSPTHLIKTRGQQVTLRCSSQSGHNTVSWYQQALGQGPQFIFQYYREEENGRGNFPPRFSGLQFPNYSSELNVNALELDDSALYLCASSRGDPEQFFGPGTRLTVL.

This clone was recorded only once. In this CDR3 the conserved last residue, phenylalanine or tryptophan, is missing, so a read error is likely. This sequence joins TRBV11-2 and TRBJ1-2; possible D gene TRBD1, 5 bases. V dropped 5 bases and J dropped 4 bases, with 17 bases sitting between them. In germline, CDR1 is SGHAT, CDR2 FQNNGV. The CDR3 is 15 residues long. The CDR3 DNA is TGTGCCAGCAGCATACCCGGGAGGGGCCTCTATGGCTACACCCTC. Its translation: CASSIPGRGLYGYTL.